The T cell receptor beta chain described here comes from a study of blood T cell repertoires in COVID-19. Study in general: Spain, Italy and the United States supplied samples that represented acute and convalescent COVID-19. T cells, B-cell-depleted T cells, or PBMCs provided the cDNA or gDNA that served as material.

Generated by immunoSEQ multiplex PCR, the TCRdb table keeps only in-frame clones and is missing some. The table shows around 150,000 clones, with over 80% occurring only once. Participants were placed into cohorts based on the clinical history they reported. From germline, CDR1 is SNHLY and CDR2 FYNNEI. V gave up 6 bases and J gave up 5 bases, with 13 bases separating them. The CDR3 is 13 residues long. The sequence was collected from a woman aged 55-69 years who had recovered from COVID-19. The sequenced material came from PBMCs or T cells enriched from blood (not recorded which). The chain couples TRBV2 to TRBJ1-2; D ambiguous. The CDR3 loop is CASREGGIYGYTF. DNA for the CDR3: TGTGCCAGCAGAGAGGGAGGAATTTATGGCTACACCTTC.